The 26 T cell receptor beta chains presented below share a single source sample, sequenced in a study of blood T cell repertoires in COVID-19. Sequenced by immunoSEQ multiplex PCR; TCRdb stores in-frame clones only, minus some. The profile covers some 150,000 clones, with approximately 89% appearing a single time and roughly 1.6% taken by the ten largest. Sequencing was carried out using peripheral blood. These receptors were taken from a human donor in a cohort sampled during active COVID-19.

In DNA form, the CDR3 reads TGTGCCAGCAGCCTGACCGGGACAGGGGACGGCTACACCTTC. Translation gives CASSLTGTGDGYTF. The chain recombines TRBV5-4 with TRBJ1-2, with TRBD1 identical over 10 bases. V lost 4 bases to trimming and J lost 8 bases; unmatched junction nucleotides: 8. This CDR3 region has 14 residues. Germline V CDR1 and CDR2: SGHNT, YYREEE (reference sequence).

This clone was seen more than once but under ten times. The chain carries TRBV4-2 and TRBJ1-2; D not resolved. Germline loops: CDR1 LGHNA, CDR2 YNFKEQ. Trimming removed 1 base from V and 3 bases from J, with 12 bases in between. The CDR3 consists of 15 residues. CDR3 amino acids: CASSQVGGLDYGYTF. DNA of the CDR3: TGTGCCAGCAGCCAAGTTGGAGGGTTAGACTATGGCTACACCTTC.

The chain links TRBV11-2 to TRBJ1-6; D is perhaps TRBD1 (6 bases). The CDR3 extends over 18 amino acids. V was shortened by 0 bases and J by 3 bases, with 15 bases between the two germline ends. The V gene's germline CDR1 is SGHAT and CDR2 FQNNGV. The CDR3 DNA is TGTGCCAGCAGCTTAGAAGGGGGGAGGGGTATCTATAATTCACCCCTCCACTTT. It specifies CASSLEGGRGIYNSPLHF.

This sequence joins TRBV2 and TRBJ2-3, with TRBD1 matching 10 bases. V lost 5 bases, J lost 3 bases, and 5 bases stayed unmatched. There are 15 residues in the CDR3. Germline CDR1 SNHLY, CDR2 FYNNEI. CDR3 amino acids: CASSRDRGQTDTQYF. Written as DNA, the CDR3 is TGTGCCAGCAGTCGCGACAGGGGGCAGACAGATACGCAGTATTTT.

This chain joins TRBV2 and TRBJ1-4, with 7 bases that match TRBD1. The V and J ends lost 1 base and 8 bases, in that order; junction bases with no gene match: 4. The germline gives CDR1 SNHLY, CDR2 FYNNEI. The CDR3 is 14 residues long. The CDR3 sequence: CASSEDRGWEKLFF. As DNA, the CDR3 is TGTGCCAGCAGTGAAGACAGGGGCTGGGAAAAACTGTTTTTT.

This chain uses TRBV2 with TRBJ1-5, with 7 bases aligning to TRBD1. The ends lost 5 bases at V and 7 bases at J; junction bases unmatched: 2. Germline CDR1 is SNHLY and CDR2 is FYNNEI. CDR3 length: 12 amino acids. CDR3 residues: CASSSTGQPQHF. The CDR3 DNA reads as TGTGCCAGCAGTTCGACAGGGCAGCCCCAGCATTTT.

The gene calls are TRBV2 and TRBJ1-4; TRBD1 might be the D (6 bases). With 6 bases removed from V and 13 bases from J, the gap between germline ends came to 21 bases. Germline V gene lookup returns CDR1 SNHLY and CDR2 FYNNEI. The length of the CDR3 is 14 residues. The CDR3 region has the DNA TGTGCCAGCAGCCTGACAGGCTCGAACGATAGACTGTTTTTT. Its translation is CASSLTGSNDRLFF. The full variable domain, in which reference TRBV2 and TRBJ1-4 provide the parts outside the CDR3, is EPEVTQTPSHQVTQMGQEVILRCVPISNHLYFYWYRQILGQKVEFLVSFYNNEISEKSEIFDDQFSVERPDGSNFTLKIRSTKLEDSAMYFCASSLTGSNDRLFFGSGTQLSVL.

V is TRBV5-1 and J is TRBJ2-7; no reliable D call. Germline loops: CDR1 SGHRS, CDR2 YFSETQ. Trimming shortened V by 3 bases and J by 2 bases, and 3 bases separated the two germline ends. The CDR3 contains 11 residues. CDR3 coding DNA: TGCGCCAGCAGCTCTACCTACGAGCAGTACTTC. Its translation: CASSSTYEQYF.

The V and J genes are TRBV6-5 and TRBJ2-5; 7 bases are shared with TRBD1. Trimming removed 6 bases from V and 2 bases from J; junction bases left unmatched: 6. The CDR3 runs to 14 residues. The germline gives CDR1 MNHEY, CDR2 SVGAGI. The CDR3 DNA reads TGTGCCAGCAGCCCGGGACAGCGACAAGAGACCCAGTACTTC. It codes for CASSPGQRQETQYF.

This rearrangement joins TRBV29-1 to TRBJ2-7; 10 bases are shared with TRBD2. This CDR3 has 12 amino acids. Germline V gene sequence: CDR1 SQVTM, CDR2 ANQGSEA. Trimming removed 5 bases from V and 5 bases from J; junction bases left unmatched: 3. CDR3 residues: CSVSGGVHEQYF. In DNA, the CDR3 is TGCAGCGTTAGCGGGGGGGTGCACGAGCAGTACTTC.

The CDR3 region has the DNA TGTGCCAGCAGTGCCAGCTCAGGGCAGGAGACCCAGTACTTC. Amino acid sequence: CASSASSGQETQYF. V is TRBV28 and J is TRBJ2-5; possibly TRBD1 for D (5 bases). The CDR3 contains 14 residues. Germline V gene data show CDR1 as MDHEN and CDR2 as SYDVKM. The ends were cut back, 5 bases at V and 5 bases at J, with 15 bases in the middle. The whole variable domain, filled in from reference TRBV28 and TRBJ2-5, reads DVKVTQSSRYLVKRTGEKVFLECVQDMDHENMFWYRQDPGLGLRLIYFSYDVKMKEKGDIPEGYSVSREKKERFSLILESASTNQTSMYLCASSASSGQETQYFGPGTRLLVL.

The chain couples TRBV6-1 to TRBJ1-4, with TRBD1 as a possible D gene (6 bases). Germline assignment: CDR1 MNHNS and CDR2 SASEGT. The V gene lost 4 bases and the J gene lost 0 bases, with 12 bases spanning the gap. This CDR3 contains 16 residues. In DNA, the CDR3 is TGTGCCAGCAGTGCCAGACAGGTCTCAACTAATGAAAAACTGTTTTTT. This codes for CASSARQVSTNEKLFF.

The chain combines TRBV5-4 with TRBJ2-7, with D perhaps matching TRBD1 (6 bases). V gave up 2 bases and J gave up 6 bases, with 12 bases separating them. This CDR3 contains 13 residues. Germline V CDR1 and CDR2: SGHNT, YYREEE (reference sequence). CDR3 sequence (DNA): TGTGCCAGCAGCTTTTTACAGGGCCGCGAGCAGTACTTC. Amino acid sequence: CASSFLQGREQYF.

The chain carries TRBV30 and TRBJ2-7, with 10 bases identical to TRBD1. V was clipped by 1 base and J by 11 bases; unmatched bases: 2. Germline V gives CDR1 GTSNPN, CDR2 SVGIG (reference sequence). This CDR3 contains 11 residues. For the CDR3, the DNA is TGTGCCTGGAGTGAGGGACAGGGGAAGTACTTC. Its translation: CAWSEGQGKYF.

This chain joins TRBV29-1 and TRBJ1-2; TRBD1 agrees at 10 bases. CDR1 and CDR2 (germline): SQVTM, ANQGSEA. The CDR3 is 13 amino acids. With V trimmed by 7 bases and J by 4 bases, 6 bases remained unmatched. The CDR3: CSGGDRGGYGYTF. CDR3 sequence (DNA): TGCAGCGGCGGGGACAGGGGCGGCTATGGCTACACCTTC.

This clone has more than one count but fewer than ten. The rearrangement links TRBV5-1 to TRBJ2-1; 7 bases agree with TRBD1. Germline CDR1 SGHRS, CDR2 YFSETQ. The CDR3 loop spans 15 amino acids. J gave up 5 bases and V 0 bases, and 5 bases lay outside the gene matches. CDR3: CASSLEGAGDNEQFF. The CDR3 coding sequence is TGCGCCAGCAGCTTGGAGGGGGCAGGAGACAATGAGCAGTTCTTC.

This rearrangement joins TRBV4-3 to TRBJ2-1; 8 positions agree with TRBD1. J gave up 3 bases and V 1 base, and 8 bases lay outside the gene matches. The CDR3 is 17 residues long. Germline CDR1 reads LGHNA; CDR2 reads YSLEER. DNA of the CDR3: TGCGCCAGCAGCCAAGCGACGACAGGGGTTGGCTACAATGAGCAGTTCTTC. Encoded protein: CASSQATTGVGYNEQFF.

V and J are TRBV5-4 and TRBJ2-5; 9 nucleotides agree with TRBD1. The V gene end was trimmed by 4 bases and the J gene end by 4 bases; junction bases not matched to a gene: 5. The CDR3 is 14 residues long. Germline CDR1 SGHNT, CDR2 YYREEE (reference sequence). For the CDR3, the DNA is TGTGCCAGCAGCCCTGGGACAGGGAGAGAGACCCAGTACTTC. Translation gives CASSPGTGRETQYF.

CDR3 sequence (DNA): TGTGCCAGCAGCTTAGCGGTTGGAGGGCCTGGCAATCAGCCCCAGCATTTT. Protein sequence: CASSLAVGGPGNQPQHF. The chain combines TRBV7-6 with TRBJ1-5; D remains unclear. Germline loops: CDR1 SGHVS, CDR2 FNYEAQ. V lost 0 bases and J 2 bases, leaving 14 bases between the germline ends. This CDR3 contains 17 residues.

The DNA of the CDR3 is TGTGCCAGCAGCTTAGGGTTAGCCTCGAGCACAGATACGCAGTATTTT. Its protein product is CASSLGLASSTDTQYF. The chain joins TRBV7-2 to TRBJ2-3; D gene uncertain. This CDR3 has 16 residues. V was pared by 1 base and J by 0 bases, with 11 bases between. Germline values: CDR1 SGHTA, CDR2 FQGNSA.

The CDR3 DNA is TGTGCCAGCTCACCATTACTAGCGGGGGTTCAGTTCTTC. Its protein product is CASSPLLAGVQFF. The genes are TRBV18 and TRBJ2-1, with 11 positions matching TRBD2. The CDR3 sequence is 13 residues long. The germline CDR1 and CDR2 sequences are KGHSH and LQKENI. The junction had 4 bases not matched to a gene; V was cut back by 2 bases and J by 13 bases. The variable domain in full, completed from reference TRBV18 and TRBJ2-1, reads NAGVMQNPRHLVRRRGQEARLRCSPMKGHSHVYWYRQLPEEGLKFMVYLQKENIIDESGMPKERFSAEFPKEGPSILRIQQVVRGDSAAYFCASSPLLAGVQFFGPGTRLTVL.

The chain recombines TRBV7-9 with TRBJ2-3; TRBD2 aligns across 7 bases. The junction had 9 bases not matched to a gene; V was cut back by 5 bases and J by 1 base. The germline V gene encodes CDR1 SEHNR and CDR2 FQNEAQ (reference sequence). This CDR3 is built from 16 residues. The CDR3 is CASSAMTSRGTDTQYF. The CDR3 bases are TGTGCCAGCAGCGCCATGACTAGCCGGGGCACAGATACGCAGTATTTT.

The rearrangement links TRBV5-8 to TRBJ2-5; D is possibly TRBD2 (5 bases). Germline V lookup: CDR1 SGHTS, CDR2 YDEGEE. The V gene lost 4 bases and the J gene lost 3 bases, with 19 bases spanning the gap. The CDR3 is made up of 16 amino acids. This CDR3 is CASSVVRVWGEETQYF. As DNA, the CDR3 is TGTGCCAGCAGCGTGGTCCGCGTTTGGGGAGAAGAGACCCAGTACTTC.

The chain joins TRBV7-3 to TRBJ2-3; 8 bases map to TRBD1. The CDR3 totals 16 residues. Looked up from germline, CDR1 is SGHTA and CDR2 is FQGTGA. Trimming cost V 5 bases and J 3 bases; bases outside gene matches: 10. CDR3 nucleotide sequence: TGTGCCAGCAGCCCCCGGACAGGGAAGTGTACAGATACGCAGTATTTT. Protein product: CASSPRTGKCTDTQYF.

The gene calls are TRBV2 and TRBJ2-3, with 14 bases matching TRBD2. The CDR3 covers 17 residues. The ends lost 8 bases at V and 0 bases at J; junction bases unmatched: 7. CDR1 and CDR2 from the germline V gene are SNHLY and FYNNEI. CDR3 sequence (DNA): TGTGCCAGCCTCGGGACTAGCGGGGGTAGTAGCACAGATACGCAGTATTTT. It is translated as CASLGTSGGSSTDTQYF.

The CDR3 reads CASRGSTSLSAETQYF. CDR3 nucleotide sequence: TGTGCCAGTCGTGGTTCGACTAGTTTGTCGGCAGAGACCCAGTACTTC. The chain joins TRBV2 to TRBJ2-5, with D possibly TRBD2 on 6 matching bases. V lost 9 bases to trimming and J lost 4 bases, with 24 bases between them. Germline CDR1 SNHLY, CDR2 FYNNEI. The CDR3 loop spans 16 amino acids. The whole variable domain, filled in from reference TRBV2 and TRBJ2-5, reads EPEVTQTPSHQVTQMGQEVILRCVPISNHLYFYWYRQILGQKVEFLVSFYNNEISEKSEIFDDQFSVERPDGSNFTLKIRSTKLEDSAMYFCASRGSTSLSAETQYFGPGTRLLVL.